These 2 T cell receptor beta chains share one sample of origin, sequenced in a study of cytomegalovirus exposure and HLA in healthy donors. A multiplex PCR was run with 60 Vbeta primers and 13 Jbeta primers. Method: immunoSEQ multiplex PCR; TCRdb's copy keeps in-frame clones and lacks some. Of 100,000 to 150,000 clones in the sample, 60% to 85% were seen once. The specimen sequenced was PBMCs. Receptors were obtained from a female donor in good health and CMV-seronegative.

This rearrangement joins TRBV15 to TRBJ1-2, with a weak D call TRBD1 (6 bases). Trimming took 1 base from V and 4 from J, leaving 10 bases between them. This CDR3 has 14 residues. The germline CDR1 and CDR2 sequences are LNHNV and YYDKDF (reference sequence). The CDR3 DNA reads TGTGCCACCAGCAGAGGGGGGGGCGGCTATGGCTACACCTTC. As protein: CATSRGGGGYGYTF.

The chain is built from TRBV27 and TRBJ2-2; TRBD1 is a possible D gene (6 bases). The germline V and J ends were trimmed by 6 bases and 2 bases, with 13 bases remaining between them. The CDR3 is made up of 15 amino acids. Germline-derived CDR1 and CDR2 are MNHEY and SMNVEV (reference sequence). CDR3 nucleotide sequence: TGTGCCAGCAGGTTAGGACAGCATAACACCGGGGAGCTGTTTTTT. Its translation: CASRLGQHNTGELFF.